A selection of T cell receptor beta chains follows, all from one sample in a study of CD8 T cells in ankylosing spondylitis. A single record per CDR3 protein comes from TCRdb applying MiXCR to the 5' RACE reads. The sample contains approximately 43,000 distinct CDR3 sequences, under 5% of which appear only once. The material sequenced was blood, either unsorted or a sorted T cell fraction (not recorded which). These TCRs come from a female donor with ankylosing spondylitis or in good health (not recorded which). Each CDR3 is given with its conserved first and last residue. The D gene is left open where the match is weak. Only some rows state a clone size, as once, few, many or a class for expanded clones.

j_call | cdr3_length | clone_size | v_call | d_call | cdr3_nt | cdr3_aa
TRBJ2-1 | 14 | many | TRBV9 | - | TGTGCCAGCAGCGTAGCCACCGACAGACGTGAGCAGTTCTTC | CASSVATDRREQFF
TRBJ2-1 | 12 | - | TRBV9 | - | TGTGCCAGCAGCGGGGCCCGGAATGAGCAGTTCTTC | CASSGARNEQFF
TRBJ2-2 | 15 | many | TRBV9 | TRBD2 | TGTGCCAGCAGCGGACGCGGGGGGGCCTCCGGGGAGCTGTTTTTT | CASSGRGGASGELFF
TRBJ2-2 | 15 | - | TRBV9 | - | TGTGCCAGCAGCGTAGCTCAGGCGAACACCGGGGAGCTGTTTTTT | CASSVAQANTGELFF
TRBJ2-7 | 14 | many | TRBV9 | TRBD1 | TGTGCCAGCAGCCCAGGGGACAGGAGCTACGAGCAGTACTTC | CASSPGDRSYEQYF
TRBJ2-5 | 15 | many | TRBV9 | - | TGTGCCAGCAGCGTAGCTCCTAGGATTTGGGAGACCCAGTACTTC | CASSVAPRIWETQYF
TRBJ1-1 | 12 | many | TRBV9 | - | TGTGCCAGCAGCGTAGACGACAGGGAAGCTTTCTTT | CASSVDDREAFF
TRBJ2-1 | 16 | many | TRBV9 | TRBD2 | TGTGCCAGCAGCCCATTAGCGGGGGCTACCTACAATGAGCAGTTCTTC | CASSPLAGATYNEQFF
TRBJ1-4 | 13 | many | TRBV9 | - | TGTGCCAGCAGCGTAGACCTTGGGGAAAAACTGTTTTTT | CASSVDLGEKLFF
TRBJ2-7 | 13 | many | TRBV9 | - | TGTGCCGCCAGCAGGACGGGGAACAGCGAGCAGTACTTC | CAASRTGNSEQYF
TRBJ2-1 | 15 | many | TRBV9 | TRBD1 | TGTGCCAGCAGCGTATCAGGACAGGGCTTGGATGAGCAGTTCTTC | CASSVSGQGLDEQFF
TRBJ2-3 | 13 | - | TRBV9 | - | TGTGCCAGCAGCATGGTCTACACAGATACGCAGTATTTT | CASSMVYTDTQYF
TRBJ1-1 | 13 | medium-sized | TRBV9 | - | TGTGCCAGCGGTAGCGGATCGAACACTGAAGCTTTCTTT | CASGSGSNTEAFF
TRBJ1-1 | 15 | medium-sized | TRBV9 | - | TGTGCCAGCAGCGGCTTTGGGGGAACGGGCACTGAAGCTTTCTTT | CASSGFGGTGTEAFF
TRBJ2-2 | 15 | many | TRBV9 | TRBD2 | TGTGCCAGCAGCGTAGGACTAGCCTGGACCGGGGAGCTGTTTTTT | CASSVGLAWTGELFF
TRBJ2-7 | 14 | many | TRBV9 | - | TGTGCCAGCAGCGTAGAAAGTGCGTGGGACGAGCAGTACTTC | CASSVESAWDEQYF
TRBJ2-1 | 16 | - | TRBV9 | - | TGTGCCAGCAGCGGAACGAGGGGTCTTATTGCCAATGAGCAGCTCTTC | CASSGTRGLIANEQLF
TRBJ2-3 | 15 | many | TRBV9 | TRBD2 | TGTGCCAGCAGCTTCGGAGCGGGGGGCACAGATACGCAGTATTTT | CASSFGAGGTDTQYF
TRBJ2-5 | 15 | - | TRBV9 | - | TGTGCCAGCAGCCCGACCCCGGGGGAGCAAGAGACCCAGTACTTC | CASSPTPGEQETQYF
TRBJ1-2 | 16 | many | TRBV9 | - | TGTGCCAGCAGCGTAGAGGGGGGGGCAGGGCGCTATGGCTACACCTTC | CASSVEGGAGRYGYTF
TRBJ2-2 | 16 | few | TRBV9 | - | TGTGCCAGCAGCGTAGAGTGGCAGGGGCACACCGGGGAGCTGTTTTTT | CASSVEWQGHTGELFF
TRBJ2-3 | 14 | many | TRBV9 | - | TGTGCCAGCAGCGCCACTCCGGAGGGGGATACGCAGTATTTT | CASSATPEGDTQYF
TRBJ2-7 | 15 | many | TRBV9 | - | TGTGCCAGCAGCGTAGGTGGGCAGTACCCCTACGAGCAGTACTTC | CASSVGGQYPYEQYF
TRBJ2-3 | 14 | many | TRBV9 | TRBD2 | TGTGCCAGCAGCCAAGCGGGGGGCCCAGATACGCAGTATTTT | CASSQAGGPDTQYF
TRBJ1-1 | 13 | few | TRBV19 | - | TGTGCCAGTAGTCTCGGGTCCGCCACTGAAGCTTTCTTT | CASSLGSATEAFF
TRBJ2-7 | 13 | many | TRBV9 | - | TGTGCCAGCAGCCGCTCGCAAGAGTACGAGCAGTACTTC | CASSRSQEYEQYF
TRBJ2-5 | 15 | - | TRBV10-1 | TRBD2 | TGCGCCAGCAGTCAGACTAGCGGGGGGCAAGAGACCCAGTACTTC | CASSQTSGGQETQYF
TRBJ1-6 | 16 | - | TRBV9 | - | TGTGCCAGCAGTGAGAGGGGGAGCTCCTATAATTCACCCCTCCACTTT | CASSERGSSYNSPLHF
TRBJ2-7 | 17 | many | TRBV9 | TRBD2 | TGTGCCAGCAGCCCCCAACCTCTCGGGGGGGTGAGCGCCGAGCAGTACTTC | CASSPQPLGGVSAEQYF
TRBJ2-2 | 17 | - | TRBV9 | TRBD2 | TGTGCCAGCAGCGTAGGACTAGCGGGGGCGAACACCGGGGAGCTGTTTTTT | CASSVGLAGANTGELFF
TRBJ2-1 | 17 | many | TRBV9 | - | TGTGCCAGCAGCGTAGGCTTGTTGAGGGGGGGCTACAATGAGCAGTTCTTC | CASSVGLLRGGYNEQFF
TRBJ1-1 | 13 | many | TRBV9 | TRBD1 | TGTGCCAGCAGCGTAGTTGGGACAGGTGAAGCTTTCTTT | CASSVVGTGEAFF
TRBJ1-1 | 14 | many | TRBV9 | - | TGTGCCAGCAGCGTAGGTGGGCCCGACACTGAAGCTTTCTTT | CASSVGGPDTEAFF
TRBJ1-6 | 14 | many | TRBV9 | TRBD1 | TGTGCCAGCAGGCAAGACAGGGTAGATTCACCCCTCCACTTT | CASRQDRVDSPLHF
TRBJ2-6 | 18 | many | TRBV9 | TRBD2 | TGTGCCAGCAGCGTAGAGAGTAGCGGGGGGGCTGGGGCCAACGTCCTGACTTTC | CASSVESSGGAGANVLTF
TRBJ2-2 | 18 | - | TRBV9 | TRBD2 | TGTGCCAGCAGCGTAGGACTAGCGGGGGGCCCAAACACCGGGGAGCTGTTTTTT | CASSVGLAGGPNTGELFF
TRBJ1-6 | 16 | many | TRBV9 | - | TGTGCCAGCAGCGTAGAAAGTTCACGGTATAATTCACCCCTCCACTTT | CASSVESSRYNSPLHF